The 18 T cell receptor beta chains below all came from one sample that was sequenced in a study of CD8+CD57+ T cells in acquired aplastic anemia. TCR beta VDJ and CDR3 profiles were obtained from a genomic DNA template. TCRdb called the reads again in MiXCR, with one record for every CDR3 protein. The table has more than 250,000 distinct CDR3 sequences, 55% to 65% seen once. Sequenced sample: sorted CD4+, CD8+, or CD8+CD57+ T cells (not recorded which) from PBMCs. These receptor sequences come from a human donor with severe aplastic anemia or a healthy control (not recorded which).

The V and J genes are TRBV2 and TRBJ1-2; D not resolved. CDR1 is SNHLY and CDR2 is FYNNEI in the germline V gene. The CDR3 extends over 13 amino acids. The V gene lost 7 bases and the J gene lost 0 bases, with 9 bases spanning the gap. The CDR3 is CASTQEANYGYTF. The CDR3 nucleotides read TGTGCCAGCACCCAGGAAGCTAACTATGGCTACACCTTC.

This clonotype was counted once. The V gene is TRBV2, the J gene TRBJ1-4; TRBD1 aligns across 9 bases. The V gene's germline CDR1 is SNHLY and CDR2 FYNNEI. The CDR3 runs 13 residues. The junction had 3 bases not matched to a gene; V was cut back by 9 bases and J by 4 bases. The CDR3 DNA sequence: TGTGCCAGTCGGGGACAGGGTAATGAAAAACTGTTTTTT. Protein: CASRGQGNEKLFF.

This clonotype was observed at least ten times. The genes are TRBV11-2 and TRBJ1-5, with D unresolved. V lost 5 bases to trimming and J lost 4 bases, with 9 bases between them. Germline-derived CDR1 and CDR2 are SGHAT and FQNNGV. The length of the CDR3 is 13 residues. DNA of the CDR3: TGTGCCAGCAGCGGACGGGGAAATCAGCCCCAGCATTTT. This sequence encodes CASSGRGNQPQHF.

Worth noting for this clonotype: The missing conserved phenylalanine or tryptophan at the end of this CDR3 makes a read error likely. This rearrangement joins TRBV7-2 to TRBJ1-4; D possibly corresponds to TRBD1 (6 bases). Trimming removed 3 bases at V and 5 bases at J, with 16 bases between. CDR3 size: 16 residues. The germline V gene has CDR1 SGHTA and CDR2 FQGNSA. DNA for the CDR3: TGTGCCAGCAGCTTCGGTAGAGGAGGGGGAAATGAAAAACTGTTTTCT. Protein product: CASSFGRGGGNEKLFS.

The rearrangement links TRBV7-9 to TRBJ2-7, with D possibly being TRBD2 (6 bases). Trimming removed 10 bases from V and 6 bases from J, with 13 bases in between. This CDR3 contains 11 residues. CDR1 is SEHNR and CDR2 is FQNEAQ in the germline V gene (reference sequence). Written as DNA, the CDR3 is TGTGCCACGGCGGCGGGGACCGAGCAGTACTTC. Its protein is CATAAGTEQYF.

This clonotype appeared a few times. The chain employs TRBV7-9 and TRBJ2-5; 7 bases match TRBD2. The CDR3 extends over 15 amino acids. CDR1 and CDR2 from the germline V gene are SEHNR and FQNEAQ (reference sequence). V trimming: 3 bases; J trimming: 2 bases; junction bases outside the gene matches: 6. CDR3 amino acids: CASSFAGRGQETQYF. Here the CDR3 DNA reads TGTGCCAGCAGCTTCGCTGGGAGGGGACAAGAGACCCAGTACTTC.

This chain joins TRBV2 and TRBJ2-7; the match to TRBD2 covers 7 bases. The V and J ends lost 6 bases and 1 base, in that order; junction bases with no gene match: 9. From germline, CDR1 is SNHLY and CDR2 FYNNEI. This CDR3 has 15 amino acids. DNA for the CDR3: TGTGCCAGCAGGCTGGGGAGGGCCTCGTCCTACGAGCAGTACTTC. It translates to CASRLGRASSYEQYF.

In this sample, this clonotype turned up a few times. This CDR3 reads CASSSTVNSPLHF. DNA for the CDR3: TGTGCCAGCAGCTCCACAGTCAATTCACCCCTCCACTTT. V is TRBV4-2 and J is TRBJ1-6; D gene unclear. Germline V gene data show CDR1 as LGHNA and CDR2 as YNFKEQ. This CDR3 has 13 residues. The V gene lost 5 bases and the J gene lost 7 bases, with 9 bases spanning the gap.

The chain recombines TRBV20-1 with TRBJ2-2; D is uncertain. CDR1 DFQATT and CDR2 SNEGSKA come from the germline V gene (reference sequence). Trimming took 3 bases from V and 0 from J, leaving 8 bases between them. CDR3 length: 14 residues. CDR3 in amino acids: CSASPQANTGELFF. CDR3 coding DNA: TGCAGTGCTAGCCCCCAAGCGAACACCGGGGAGCTGTTTTTT.

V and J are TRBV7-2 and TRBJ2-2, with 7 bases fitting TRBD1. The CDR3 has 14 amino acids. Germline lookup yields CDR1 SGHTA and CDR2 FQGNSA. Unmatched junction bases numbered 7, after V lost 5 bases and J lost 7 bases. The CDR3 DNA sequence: TGTGCCAGCAGCCCGGGACAGATGGGCGGGGAGCTGTTTTTT. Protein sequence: CASSPGQMGGELFF.

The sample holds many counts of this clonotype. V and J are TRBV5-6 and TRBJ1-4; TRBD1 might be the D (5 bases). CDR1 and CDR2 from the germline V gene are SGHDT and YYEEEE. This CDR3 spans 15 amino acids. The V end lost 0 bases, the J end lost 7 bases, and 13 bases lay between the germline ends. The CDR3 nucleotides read TGTGCCAGCAGCTTGGCGAAATTGCAGGGTGAAAAACTGTTTTTT. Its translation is CASSLAKLQGEKLFF.

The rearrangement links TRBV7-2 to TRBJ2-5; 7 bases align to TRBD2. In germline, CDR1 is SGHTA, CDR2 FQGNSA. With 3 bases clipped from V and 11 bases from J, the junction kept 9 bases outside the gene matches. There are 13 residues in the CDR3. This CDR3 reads CASSLGRVWEQYF. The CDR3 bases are TGTGCCAGCAGCTTGGGGAGGGTCTGGGAGCAGTACTTC.

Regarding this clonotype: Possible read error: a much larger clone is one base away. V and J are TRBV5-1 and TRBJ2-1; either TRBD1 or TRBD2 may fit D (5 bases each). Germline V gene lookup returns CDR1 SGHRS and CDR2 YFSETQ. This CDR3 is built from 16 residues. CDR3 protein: CPSSPGAGNSHNEQFF. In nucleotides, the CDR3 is TGCCCCAGCAGCCCCGGGGCAGGCAATTCCCACAATGAGCAGTTCTTC.

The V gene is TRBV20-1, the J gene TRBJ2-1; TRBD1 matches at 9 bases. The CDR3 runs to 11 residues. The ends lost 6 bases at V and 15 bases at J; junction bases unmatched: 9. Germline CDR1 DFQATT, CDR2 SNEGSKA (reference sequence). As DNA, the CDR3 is TGCAGTGCCCCGAGACAGGGGGGGTTGTTCTTC. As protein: CSAPRQGGLFF.

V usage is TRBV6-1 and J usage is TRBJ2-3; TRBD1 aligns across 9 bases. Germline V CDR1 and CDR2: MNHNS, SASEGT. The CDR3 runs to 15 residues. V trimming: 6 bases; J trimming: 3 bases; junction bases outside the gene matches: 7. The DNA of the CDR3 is TGTGCCAGCAGCCGCCGGGACAGGGTAACAGATACGCAGTATTTT. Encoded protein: CASSRRDRVTDTQYF.

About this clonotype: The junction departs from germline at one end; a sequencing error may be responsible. The CDR3 DNA sequence: TGTGCCAGCAGCAAAGAAAGAGGGACTGGGGCCAACGTCCTGACTTTC. This codes for CASSKERGTGANVLTF. The chain employs TRBV5-1 and TRBJ2-6; tentative D call: TRBD2 (5 bases). The V gene's germline CDR1 is SGHRS and CDR2 YFSETQ. The CDR3 runs 16 residues.

Written as DNA, the CDR3 is TGTGCCAGCAGCATACGAAGGACAGGGGTACAGGGGCCGCACTATGGCTACACCTTC. Its protein product is CASSIRRTGVQGPHYGYTF. The chain couples TRBV12-3 or TRBV12-4 to TRBJ1-2; 9 bases agree with TRBD1. After removal of 6 bases from V and 3 bases from J, the junction contained 20 bases not matched to a gene. This CDR3 contains 19 residues.

The CDR3 sequence: CSARDFRTGNTYEQYF. Here the CDR3 DNA reads TGCAGTGCTAGAGATTTTCGGACAGGGAATACATACGAGCAGTACTTC. The rearrangement joins TRBV20-1 to TRBJ2-7, with TRBD1 matching 8 bases. Germline values: CDR1 DFQATT, CDR2 SNEGSKA (reference sequence). This CDR3 has 16 amino acids. V shed 0 bases and J 4 bases; nucleotides not matched to a gene: 11.